Given below is one T cell receptor (beta chain) in context. This sample stems from a study of OX40 agonist ivuxolimab in advanced cancers. V shed 2 bases and J shed 2 bases, with 9 bases lying between them. This CDR3 region has 14 residues. CDR1 and CDR2 from the germline V gene are SGHTS and YDEGEE. The table came from immunoSEQ multiplex PCR; TCRdb's copy has only in-frame clones and leaves some out. Of tens of thousands of clones in the sample, approximately 86% were seen once. The J gene is TRBJ2-3, the V gene TRBV5-8, with TRBD2 as a possible D gene (5 bases). Sample: CD4+ or CD8+ T cells sorted from blood, taken in a trial of the OX40 agonist ivuxolimab. The sequence was collected from an adult with an advanced solid tumor such as melanoma, head and neck, liver or kidney cancer. CDR3 amino acids: CASSFGRDTDTQYF. CDR3 nucleotides: TGTGCCAGCAGCTTTGGCCGGGACACAGATACGCAGTATTTT.